Listed below are T cell receptor beta chains from one sample, sequenced in a study of cytomegalovirus exposure and HLA in healthy donors. Clones were read by immunoSEQ multiplex PCR, and TCRdb kept only the in-frame ones, dropping some. The table lists 300,000 or so clones, around four fifths of them singletons, with 2% to 2.5% in the top ten. The source material was PBMCs. These TCRs come from a woman between 40 and 55 years old in good health and CMV-seropositive. Each CDR3 is given with its conserved first and last residue. Each record gives: D gene, V gene, CDR3 length, J gene, clone size, CDR3 DNA, CDR3 protein. A D gene is named only where the DNA matches it firmly. The size entry is marked missing in some rows and otherwise reads once, few, many or a size class.

d_call: NA
v_call: TRBV19
cdr3_length: 13
j_call: TRBJ2-3
clone_size: NA
cdr3_nt: TGTGCCAGTAGTATTCGGGGAACAGATACGCAGTATTTT
cdr3_aa: CASSIRGTDTQYF

d_call: NA
v_call: TRBV7-3
cdr3_length: 15
j_call: TRBJ2-7
clone_size: NA
cdr3_nt: TGTGCCAGCAGCTTAAAGGTGGGCTCAATCGGCGAGCAGTACTTC
cdr3_aa: CASSLKVGSIGEQYF

d_call: NA
v_call: TRBV30
cdr3_length: 13
j_call: TRBJ2-7
clone_size: NA
cdr3_nt: TGTGCCTGGAGTGCGAACAGGGTGATGGGGCAGTACTTC
cdr3_aa: CAWSANRVMGQYF

d_call: NA
v_call: TRBV9
cdr3_length: 17
j_call: TRBJ2-5
clone_size: NA
cdr3_nt: TGTGCCAGCAGCGTAGGCCGAGGGTTGACAATGCAAGAGACCCAGTACTTC
cdr3_aa: CASSVGRGLTMQETQYF

d_call: TRBD2
v_call: TRBV2
cdr3_length: 14
j_call: TRBJ2-2
clone_size: NA
cdr3_nt: TGTGCCAGCGGAGCGGGGACCGACACCGGGGAGCTGTTTTTT
cdr3_aa: CASGAGTDTGELFF

d_call: NA
v_call: TRBV11-3
cdr3_length: 13
j_call: TRBJ2-7
clone_size: NA
cdr3_nt: TGTGCCAGCAGCTTTGACAGTACCTACGAGCAGTACTTC
cdr3_aa: CASSFDSTYEQYF

d_call: TRBD1
v_call: TRBV28
cdr3_length: 16
j_call: TRBJ1-2
clone_size: NA
cdr3_nt: TGTGCCAGCAGTCGGACAGGTCAAAGAACTAACTATGGCTACACCTTC
cdr3_aa: CASSRTGQRTNYGYTF

d_call: NA
v_call: TRBV4-3
cdr3_length: 18
j_call: TRBJ1-2
clone_size: NA
cdr3_nt: TGCGCCAGCAGCCAAATGCCCGAAGGGTTGACAGGCGACTATGGCTACACCTTC
cdr3_aa: CASSQMPEGLTGDYGYTF

d_call: NA
v_call: TRBV28
cdr3_length: 12
j_call: TRBJ1-2
clone_size: NA
cdr3_nt: TGTGCCAGCAGTTCCGCCGCAGGAGGCTACACCTTC
cdr3_aa: CASSSAAGGYTF

d_call: NA
v_call: TRBV20-1
cdr3_length: 11
j_call: TRBJ1-1
clone_size: NA
cdr3_nt: TGCAGTGCCCCCTGGGGGGGAGAAGCTTTCTTT
cdr3_aa: CSAPWGGEAFF

d_call: TRBD1
v_call: TRBV28
cdr3_length: 17
j_call: TRBJ1-3
clone_size: few
cdr3_nt: TGTGCCAGCGGAGGGGTGCAGGGGGCCCACTCTGGAAACACCATATATTTT
cdr3_aa: CASGGVQGAHSGNTIYF

d_call: NA
v_call: TRBV9
cdr3_length: 15
j_call: TRBJ2-3
clone_size: NA
cdr3_nt: TGTGCCAGCAGCGTTCCCGTGGAGGGGACAGATACGCAGTATTTT
cdr3_aa: CASSVPVEGTDTQYF

d_call: TRBD2
v_call: TRBV25-1
cdr3_length: 16
j_call: TRBJ2-5
clone_size: few
cdr3_nt: TGTGCCAGCAGTGGGGACTCGGGGGGGCCAACGAAGACCCAGTACTTC
cdr3_aa: CASSGDSGGPTKTQYF

d_call: TRBD1
v_call: TRBV19
cdr3_length: 19
j_call: TRBJ2-6
clone_size: NA
cdr3_nt: TGTGCCAGTAGTATAGGGAGGACAGGGCATAGCTCTGGGGCCAACGTCCTGACTTTC
cdr3_aa: CASSIGRTGHSSGANVLTF

d_call: NA
v_call: TRBV6-5
cdr3_length: 13
j_call: TRBJ1-1
clone_size: NA
cdr3_nt: TGTGCCAGCACTTTGGCGGTGAACACTGAAGCTTTCTTT
cdr3_aa: CASTLAVNTEAFF

d_call: NA
v_call: TRBV2
cdr3_length: 14
j_call: TRBJ1-2
clone_size: NA
cdr3_nt: TGTGCCAGCAGTTCCGGGACACTAAACTATGGCTACACCTTC
cdr3_aa: CASSSGTLNYGYTF

d_call: NA
v_call: TRBV7-9
cdr3_length: 15
j_call: TRBJ1-5
clone_size: few
cdr3_nt: TGTGCCAGCAGCCCCTCGGGGGGTTACAATCAGCCCCAGCATTTT
cdr3_aa: CASSPSGGYNQPQHF

d_call: TRBD1
v_call: TRBV5-6
cdr3_length: 14
j_call: TRBJ2-5
clone_size: NA
cdr3_nt: TGTGCCAGTAAATTGGACAGGGGGCTAGAGACCCAGTACTTC
cdr3_aa: CASKLDRGLETQYF

d_call: NA
v_call: TRBV11-2
cdr3_length: 16
j_call: TRBJ2-2
clone_size: NA
cdr3_nt: TGTGCCAGCAGCTTAGTGGGAGCCCAAAACACCGGGGAGCTGTTTTTT
cdr3_aa: CASSLVGAQNTGELFF

d_call: NA
v_call: TRBV19
cdr3_length: 14
j_call: TRBJ2-3
clone_size: NA
cdr3_nt: TGTGCCAGTAGTAGCGTACTACTCACAGATACGCAGTATTTT
cdr3_aa: CASSSVLLTDTQYF

d_call: TRBD1
v_call: TRBV11-3
cdr3_length: 14
j_call: TRBJ1-2
clone_size: few
cdr3_nt: TGTGCCAGCAGCTTAATGGGACAGAACTATGGCTACACCTTC
cdr3_aa: CASSLMGQNYGYTF

d_call: TRBD1
v_call: TRBV5-1
cdr3_length: 14
j_call: TRBJ2-7
clone_size: NA
cdr3_nt: TGCGCCAGCAGCTTGACAGGGGACAACTACGAGCAGTACTTC
cdr3_aa: CASSLTGDNYEQYF

d_call: TRBD1
v_call: TRBV10-3
cdr3_length: 14
j_call: TRBJ2-2
clone_size: NA
cdr3_nt: TGTGCCATCAGTGGGACAGGGCCCACCGGGGAGCTGTTTTTT
cdr3_aa: CAISGTGPTGELFF

d_call: NA
v_call: TRBV19
cdr3_length: 14
j_call: TRBJ1-2
clone_size: NA
cdr3_nt: TGTGCCAGTAGTATAACAGGGATTACCTATGGCTACACCTTC
cdr3_aa: CASSITGITYGYTF

d_call: NA
v_call: TRBV27
cdr3_length: 14
j_call: TRBJ2-7
clone_size: NA
cdr3_nt: TGTGCCAGCAGTTTCTCTCCAATAGCCTACGAGCAGTACTTC
cdr3_aa: CASSFSPIAYEQYF

d_call: TRBD2
v_call: TRBV7-2
cdr3_length: 14
j_call: TRBJ2-7
clone_size: NA
cdr3_nt: TGTGCCAGCAGCTTAGAAGCGGGAGGGTACGAGCAGTACTTC
cdr3_aa: CASSLEAGGYEQYF

d_call: TRBD1
v_call: TRBV5-1
cdr3_length: 14
j_call: TRBJ1-1
clone_size: few
cdr3_nt: TGCGCCAGCAGCCTGACAGGGATGAACACTGAAGCTTTCTTT
cdr3_aa: CASSLTGMNTEAFF

d_call: TRBD2
v_call: TRBV6-5
cdr3_length: 14
j_call: TRBJ2-7
clone_size: NA
cdr3_nt: TGTGCCAGCAGTTACAAGGGAGGGTGGGGCGAGCAGTACTTC
cdr3_aa: CASSYKGGWGEQYF

d_call: NA
v_call: TRBV29-1
cdr3_length: 13
j_call: TRBJ2-1
clone_size: NA
cdr3_nt: TGCAGCGTCGGATATGGACAGTACAATGAGCAGTTCTTC
cdr3_aa: CSVGYGQYNEQFF

d_call: NA
v_call: TRBV7-2
cdr3_length: 12
j_call: TRBJ1-1
clone_size: NA
cdr3_nt: TGTGCCAGCAGCTTTTCAGGGACTGAAGCTTTCTTT
cdr3_aa: CASSFSGTEAFF

d_call: TRBD2
v_call: TRBV30
cdr3_length: 13
j_call: TRBJ2-7
clone_size: NA
cdr3_nt: TGTGCCTGGAGGGCTAGCGGGAGATACGAGCAGTACTTC
cdr3_aa: CAWRASGRYEQYF

d_call: NA
v_call: TRBV10-3
cdr3_length: 13
j_call: TRBJ2-7
clone_size: NA
cdr3_nt: TGTGCCATCAAAGGCTCTAGCTCCTACGAGCAGTACTTC
cdr3_aa: CAIKGSSSYEQYF

d_call: NA
v_call: TRBV28
cdr3_length: 15
j_call: TRBJ2-3
clone_size: NA
cdr3_nt: TGTGCCAGCAGTCCACCCGGGACTCTCACAGATACGCAGTATTTT
cdr3_aa: CASSPPGTLTDTQYF

d_call: NA
v_call: TRBV4-3
cdr3_length: 14
j_call: TRBJ2-7
clone_size: NA
cdr3_nt: TGCGCCAGCAGCCCAAGGACTTTCTCCTACGAGCAGTACTTC
cdr3_aa: CASSPRTFSYEQYF

d_call: NA
v_call: TRBV18
cdr3_length: 16
j_call: TRBJ2-1
clone_size: NA
cdr3_nt: TGTGCCAGCTCACCCTCTAGCGCCCTCCTACCCAATGAGCAGTTCTTC
cdr3_aa: CASSPSSALLPNEQFF